A selection of T cell receptor beta chains follows, all from one sample in a study of blood T cells in healthy people across ages. TCRdb recomputed calls from the 5' RACE reads with MiXCR, one row per CDR3 protein. This repertoire shows fewer than 900,000 distinct CDR3 sequences, approximately 43% found once; its top ten account for under 25%. The sequenced material came from blood. These receptors originate from a woman aged 55-70 years in good health. CDR3s leave out the opening cysteine and the closing phenylalanine or tryptophan. The order of the fields is V gene, J gene, CDR3 protein.

v_gene: TRBV9; j_gene: TRBJ2-5; CDR3aa: ASSVGTSGRAEETQY
v_gene: TRBV7-2; j_gene: TRBJ2-2; CDR3aa: ASSWNRGARELF
v_gene: TRBV4-3; j_gene: TRBJ2-1; CDR3aa: ASSQELEFYNEQF
v_gene: TRBV20-1; j_gene: TRBJ2-5; CDR3aa: SARGDRGEQETQY
v_gene: TRBV18; j_gene: TRBJ1-1; CDR3aa: ASSPPQWTSENTEAF
v_gene: TRBV20-1; j_gene: TRBJ1-5; CDR3aa: SARNSDSNQPQH
v_gene: TRBV7-2; j_gene: NA; CDR3aa: ASSLNGGREQY
v_gene: TRBV3-1; j_gene: TRBJ2-4; CDR3aa: ASSLERNTKNIQY
v_gene: TRBV6-4; j_gene: TRBJ1-2; CDR3aa: ASSPEEGDKSNYGYT
v_gene: TRBV6-6; j_gene: TRBJ2-7; CDR3aa: ASSYSDSSYEQY
v_gene: TRBV5-1; j_gene: TRBJ2-5; CDR3aa: ASFGTGGDWQQNEQY
v_gene: TRBV20-1; j_gene: TRBJ1-2; CDR3aa: SACIGGKDYGYT
v_gene: TRBV20-1; j_gene: TRBJ2-1; CDR3aa: SASRPPNEQF
v_gene: TRBV9; j_gene: NA; CDR3aa: ASSVEGGLAKNIQY
v_gene: TRBV20-1; j_gene: TRBJ2-1; CDR3aa: SARSGVEQF
v_gene: TRBV18; j_gene: TRBJ2-4; CDR3aa: ASSPTGTQNIQY
v_gene: TRBV7-6; j_gene: TRBJ1-6; CDR3aa: ASSLSPLRVSSYNSPLH
v_gene: TRBV5-1; j_gene: TRBJ2-7; CDR3aa: ASSLGPQGLSSEQY
v_gene: TRBV5-5; j_gene: TRBJ2-7; CDR3aa: ASSHTGAYEQY
v_gene: TRBV12-3/TRBV12-4; j_gene: TRBJ2-7; CDR3aa: ASSMTGNEQY
v_gene: TRBV5-1; j_gene: TRBJ1-2; CDR3aa: ASRIGVRGHT
v_gene: TRBV6-5; j_gene: NA; CDR3aa: ASSYRRAETQF
v_gene: TRBV4-3; j_gene: TRBJ2-1; CDR3aa: ANSQDRWGYGRREQF
v_gene: TRBV25-1; j_gene: TRBJ1-2; CDR3aa: ASSEFANSGYT
v_gene: TRBV28; j_gene: TRBJ2-5; CDR3aa: SGAGGDWETQY
v_gene: TRBV11-1; j_gene: NA; CDR3aa: ASRPRDSSYNEQY
v_gene: TRBV12-3/TRBV12-4; j_gene: TRBJ2-7; CDR3aa: ASSPEGAGAGGPHEQY
v_gene: TRBV7-2; j_gene: TRBJ2-2; CDR3aa: ASSLVSTGELF
v_gene: TRBV3-1; j_gene: TRBJ2-1; CDR3aa: ASSQVRAGATYNEQF
v_gene: TRBV20-1; j_gene: TRBJ2-1; CDR3aa: SARETLAGVEF
v_gene: TRBV7-8; j_gene: TRBJ1-1; CDR3aa: ASSTRPQNTEAF
v_gene: TRBV7-7; j_gene: TRBJ2-1; CDR3aa: ASSLGTGGLSNEQF
v_gene: TRBV14; j_gene: TRBJ2-7; CDR3aa: ASSQARGRGGEQY
v_gene: TRBV10-3; j_gene: TRBJ2-1; CDR3aa: AISRQGGEYEQF
v_gene: TRBV5-1; j_gene: TRBJ1-2; CDR3aa: ASSASTDGYT
v_gene: TRBV7-6; j_gene: TRBJ2-5; CDR3aa: ASSRGTEETQY
v_gene: TRBV11-3; j_gene: TRBJ2-7; CDR3aa: ANLTHVKYEQY
v_gene: TRBV12-3/TRBV12-4; j_gene: TRBJ2-3; CDR3aa: ASSLPGVNTQY
v_gene: TRBV2; j_gene: TRBJ1-2; CDR3aa: ASTYGTGNYGYT
v_gene: TRBV11-2; j_gene: TRBJ2-5; CDR3aa: ASSLGRSGGQETQY
v_gene: TRBV6-2/TRBV6-3; j_gene: TRBJ2-1; CDR3aa: ASSYSPPGTGIYNEQF
v_gene: TRBV27; j_gene: TRBJ2-5; CDR3aa: ASTVSGGFETQY
v_gene: TRBV19; j_gene: TRBJ1-2; CDR3aa: ASISSQRTGPGYT
v_gene: TRBV5-5; j_gene: TRBJ2-3; CDR3aa: ASHLFRDRAADTQY
v_gene: TRBV24-1; j_gene: TRBJ1-6; CDR3aa: ATGQGANSPLH
v_gene: TRBV20-1; j_gene: NA; CDR3aa: SYSGLAGGGYEQY
v_gene: TRBV5-1; j_gene: TRBJ2-5; CDR3aa: ASSSGANEETQY
v_gene: TRBV24-1; j_gene: NA; CDR3aa: ATSDGQGEGETQY
v_gene: TRBV6-2/TRBV6-3; j_gene: TRBJ2-7; CDR3aa: ASSSDRDHRSYEQY
v_gene: TRBV6-5; j_gene: TRBJ2-7; CDR3aa: AGSRYRAGEQY
v_gene: TRBV7-9; j_gene: TRBJ1-4; CDR3aa: ASSGRRGRGLNEKLF
v_gene: TRBV24-1; j_gene: TRBJ2-6; CDR3aa: ATSDDRAGANVLT
v_gene: TRBV7-2; j_gene: TRBJ2-6; CDR3aa: ASCLVSGAPGANVLT